These 15 T cell receptor beta chains originate from one sample sequenced in a study of cytomegalovirus exposure and HLA in healthy donors. Profiling relied on immunoSEQ multiplex PCR, and the TCRdb table lists in-frame clones only, not all of them. The sample gives more than 95,000 clones, around 88% of which show up once; 1.5% to 2% is in the top ten. Sequences were obtained from PBMCs. The receptors here all came from a man aged 18-30 years in good health and CMV-seronegative.

The chain carries TRBV10-3 and TRBJ1-1; D call uncertain. Germline-derived CDR1 and CDR2 are ENHRY and SYGVKD. V dropped 4 bases and J dropped 3 bases, with 12 bases sitting between them. This CDR3 region has 14 residues. The CDR3 DNA reads as TGTGCCATCAGTGTCGGGGTCGGAGACACTGAAGCTTTCTTT. Protein product: CAISVGVGDTEAFF.

The chain is built from TRBV5-1 and TRBJ1-4; D unresolved. Trimming shortened V by 1 base and J by 0 bases, and 10 bases separated the two germline ends. Looked up from germline, CDR1 is SGHRS and CDR2 is YFSETQ. CDR3 length: 16 amino acids. The CDR3 DNA is TGCGCCAGCAGCTTGTATCAGGAAGCAACTAATGAAAAACTGTTTTTT. Protein: CASSLYQEATNEKLFF.

This chain connects TRBV6-5 to TRBJ2-1, with D possibly matching TRBD1 (5 bases). Germline CDR1 MNHEY, CDR2 SVGAGI. The CDR3 totals 13 residues. V was shortened by 2 bases and J by 7 bases, with 9 bases between the two germline ends. CDR3 in amino acids: CASSYQGKNEQFF. In nucleotides, the CDR3 is TGTGCCAGCAGTTACCAGGGAAAGAATGAGCAGTTCTTC.

V usage is TRBV20-1 and J usage is TRBJ2-7; D is perhaps TRBD1 (5 bases). This CDR3 contains 11 residues. Germline assignment: CDR1 DFQATT and CDR2 SNEGSKA (reference sequence). V was cut by 3 bases and J by 5 bases, with 8 bases left in between. The CDR3 DNA sequence: TGCAGTGCTAGTAAGGGGAACGAGCAGTACTTC. It yields the protein CSASKGNEQYF.

The genes are TRBV11-2 and TRBJ2-1; TRBD2 agrees at 10 bases. Germline CDR1 SGHAT, CDR2 FQNNGV. Trimming took 4 bases from V and 8 from J; bases not matched to a gene: 14. This CDR3 has 17 residues. Here the CDR3 DNA reads TGTGCCAGCAGCTCTTGGGATGTGACTAGCGGGCGGGATGAGCAGTTCTTC. Translating it yields CASSSWDVTSGRDEQFF.

In DNA, the CDR3 is TGTGCCAGTAGTACAGAGACAGGGGTTTACGACACTGAAGCTTTCTTT. Translation gives CASSTETGVYDTEAFF. The chain has TRBV19 and TRBJ1-1, with 8 bases fitting TRBD1. Per germline, CDR1 LNHDA and CDR2 SQIVND (reference sequence). Trimming removed 4 bases from V and 3 bases from J; junction bases left unmatched: 10. CDR3 length: 16 amino acids. The entire variable domain, with the rest obtained from reference TRBV19 and TRBJ1-1, is as follows: DGGITQSPKYLFRKEGQNVTLSCEQNLNHDAMYWYRQDPGQGLRLIYYSQIVNDFQKGDIAEGYSVSREKKESFPLTVTSAQKNPTAFYLCASSTETGVYDTEAFFGQGTRLTVV.

The rearrangement uses TRBV30 and TRBJ1-2; 7 bases align to TRBD1. The CDR3 runs 13 residues. Trimming at V came to 5 bases and at J to 3 bases, leaving 6 bases not matched to a gene. Germline V gene data show CDR1 as GTSNPN and CDR2 as SVGIG (reference sequence). The CDR3 loop is CAWGQVMYYGYTF. DNA of the CDR3: TGTGCCTGGGGACAGGTGATGTACTATGGCTACACCTTC. The variable domain in full, with the rest retrieved from reference TRBV30 and TRBJ1-2, is SQTIHQWPATLVQPVGSPLSLECTVEGTSNPNLYWYRQAAGRGLQLLFYSVGIGQISSEVPQNLSASRPQDRQFILSSKKLLLSDSGFYLCAWGQVMYYGYTFGSGTRLTVV.

V gene TRBV10-3 combines with J gene TRBJ2-4, with a tentative D call TRBD1 (7 bases). V lost 10 bases to trimming and J lost 1 base, with 17 bases between them. Germline assignment: CDR1 ENHRY and CDR2 SYGVKD. The CDR3 totals 15 residues. The CDR3: CATATGSGAKNIQYF. Here the CDR3 DNA reads TGTGCCACCGCGACAGGGAGCGGGGCCAAAAACATTCAGTACTTC.

The chain is built from TRBV7-2 and TRBJ2-7; 11 bases are a match to TRBD2. CDR3 length equals 14 residues. CDR1 is SGHTA and CDR2 is FQGNSA in the germline V gene. The junction had 4 bases not matched to a gene; V was cut back by 3 bases and J by 6 bases. CDR3 DNA: TGTGCCAGCAGCTTGGTGCTAGCGGGAGGCGAGCAGTACTTC. Its translation: CASSLVLAGGEQYF.

The chain carries TRBV18 and TRBJ2-1; D is possibly TRBD1 (6 bases). The CDR3 sequence is 15 residues long. Trimming pared 6 bases from V and 9 bases from J, leaving 21 bases between. The germline gives CDR1 KGHSH, CDR2 LQKENI. This CDR3 is CASSLIPTGYGEQFF. DNA for the CDR3: TGTGCCAGCTCCCTAATACCTACAGGGTATGGTGAGCAGTTCTTC. The entire variable domain, with the rest obtained from reference TRBV18 and TRBJ2-1, is as follows: NAGVMQNPRHLVRRRGQEARLRCSPMKGHSHVYWYRQLPEEGLKFMVYLQKENIIDESGMPKERFSAEFPKEGPSILRIQQVVRGDSAAYFCASSLIPTGYGEQFFGPGTRLTVL.

The rearrangement links TRBV10-3 to TRBJ1-5; TRBD1 agrees at 8 bases. Trimming removed 2 bases from V and 3 bases from J; junction bases left unmatched: 3. Germline V CDR1 and CDR2: ENHRY, SYGVKD. This CDR3 has 15 residues. The CDR3 bases are TGTGCCATCAGTGAGGGGGACAGGAACAATCAGCCCCAGCATTTT. It codes for CAISEGDRNNQPQHF.

The chain is built from TRBV28 and TRBJ1-2; the D is unclear. V was pared by 10 bases and J by 0 bases, with 9 bases between. This CDR3 is built from 12 residues. CDR1 and CDR2 from the germline V gene are MDHEN and SYDVKM. CDR3 coding DNA: TGTGCCACCACCTACGCTAACTATGGCTACACCTTC. Residues: CATTYANYGYTF.

The genes are TRBV6-6 and TRBJ2-5; 10 nucleotides line up with TRBD1. Germline CDR1 is MNHNY and CDR2 is SVGAGI (reference sequence). J lost 5 bases, V lost 6 bases, and 6 bases had no gene match. This CDR3 region has 14 residues. CDR3 sequence: CASSQTGGRETQYF. DNA of the CDR3: TGTGCCAGCAGCCAGACAGGGGGCCGTGAGACCCAGTACTTC.

In DNA, the CDR3 is TGTGCCAGTAGAGTATTACAGAACACTGAAGCTTTCTTT. Its translation is CASRVLQNTEAFF. This sequence joins TRBV19 and TRBJ1-1; D call uncertain. CDR1 and CDR2 (germline): LNHDA, SQIVND (reference sequence). This CDR3 spans 13 amino acids. The ends were cut back, 6 bases at V and 1 base at J, with 9 bases in the middle. Full variable domain (outside the CDR3, taken from reference TRBV19 and TRBJ1-1): DGGITQSPKYLFRKEGQNVTLSCEQNLNHDAMYWYRQDPGQGLRLIYYSQIVNDFQKGDIAEGYSVSREKKESFPLTVTSAQKNPTAFYLCASRVLQNTEAFFGQGTRLTVV.

In this sample, this clone turned up once. The V and J genes are TRBV6-6 and TRBJ2-5, with a tentative D call TRBD2 (5 bases). The CDR3 totals 15 residues. V lost 0 bases, J lost 2 bases, and 10 bases lay in between. Germline V gives CDR1 MNHNY, CDR2 SVGAGI (reference sequence). The CDR3 sequence: CASSYSSPGQETQYF. The CDR3 DNA follows: TGTGCCAGCAGTTACTCCAGCCCGGGGCAAGAGACCCAGTACTTC.